The sequence of this T cell receptor (beta chain) was determined in a study of cytomegalovirus exposure and HLA in healthy donors. The V and J ends lost 3 bases and 5 bases respectively, with 7 bases between them. This CDR3 is built from 12 residues. Looked up from germline, CDR1 is KGHSH and CDR2 is LQKENI. Primers for the PCR totalled 60 Vbeta and 13 Jbeta. Method: immunoSEQ multiplex PCR; TCRdb's copy keeps in-frame clones and lacks some. The sample records 60,000 to 85,000 clones, around 70% being singletons. The sequence was obtained from a human donor in good health. The rearrangement uses TRBV18 and TRBJ2-5; no firm D call. Material: PBMCs. CDR3 sequence: CASSPFGETQYF. The DNA for the CDR3 is TGTGCCAGCTCACCGTTCGGGGAGACCCAGTACTTC.